This is a list of T cell receptor beta chains from one sample in a study of cytomegalovirus exposure and HLA in healthy donors. Libraries were prepared by immunoSEQ multiplex PCR; TCRdb keeps only in-frame clonotypes and omits some of them. The sample records more than 90,000 clones, less than 90% being singletons. Sequenced input: PBMCs. These receptors were taken from a young man in good health and CMV-seropositive. CDR3s include the opening cysteine and the closing phenylalanine or tryptophan. A D gene is named only where the DNA matches it firmly. Rows may omit the clone size; those that give it use once, few, many or a size class.

v_gene,abundance,d_gene,j_gene,CDR3nt,CDR3aa
TRBV30,NA,NA,TRBJ1-2,TGTGCCTGGAGTGTACTTGTCGGCTATGGCTACACCTTC,CAWSVLVGYGYTF
TRBV6-5,NA,NA,TRBJ1-2,TGTGCCAGCAGTGAAGGCGGACAGATCGTCGGCTACACCTTC,CASSEGGQIVGYTF
TRBV11-2,NA,NA,TRBJ1-2,TGTGCCAGCAGCTCATGGAGCTTGGGTGGCTACACCTTC,CASSSWSLGGYTF
TRBV27,NA,NA,TRBJ1-2,TGTGCCAGCAGTTTCGGACAAAACTATGGCTACACCTTC,CASSFGQNYGYTF
TRBV4-1,NA,TRBD1,TRBJ1-3,TGCGCCAGCAGCCAAGCCGGGACAGTTGCTGGAAACACCATATATTTT,CASSQAGTVAGNTIYF
TRBV29-1,NA,TRBD2,TRBJ2-5,TGCAGCGTTGAATTTCAGAGGGGAGGGAGGGAGACCCAGTACTTC,CSVEFQRGGRETQYF
TRBV7-6,NA,TRBD1,TRBJ2-3,TGTGCCAGCAGCTTAGGTCCAGGGGGCGAATATACGCAGTATTTT,CASSLGPGGEYTQYF
TRBV2,NA,TRBD1,TRBJ2-7,TGTGCCAGCAGTGAAAGGGGGCAGGGGATCTACGAGCAGTACTTC,CASSERGQGIYEQYF
TRBV10-3,NA,TRBD2,TRBJ2-5,TGTGCCATCAGTGCGAGCGGGGGTTACCAAGAGACCCAGTACTTC,CAISASGGYQETQYF
TRBV5-1,once,NA,TRBJ2-7,TGCGCCAGCAGCATCCTACCGGGGAAAGATTACGAGCAGTACTTC,CASSILPGKDYEQYF
TRBV4-3,NA,TRBD2,TRBJ2-1,TGCGCCAGCAGCCGTACTAGCGGGGGTTCCAATGAGCAGTTCTTC,CASSRTSGGSNEQFF
TRBV27,NA,TRBD1,TRBJ1-2,TGTGCCAGCAGTTTGGGGACAGGGGTTGATGGCTACACCTTC,CASSLGTGVDGYTF
TRBV7-9,NA,NA,TRBJ2-1,TGTGCCAGCAGCTTGGTGGGGGTTGGGACTTCCAGCTCCTACAATGAGCAGTTCTTC,CASSLVGVGTSSSYNEQFF
TRBV12-5,NA,TRBD1,TRBJ2-4,TGTGCTAGTGGTTTGGTACCCGGACAGGCTGAGTACTTC,CASGLVPGQAEYF
TRBV5-1,NA,NA,TRBJ1-5,TGCGCCAGCAGCCCTGCGGGGGGGAGCAATCAGCCCCAGCATTTT,CASSPAGGSNQPQHF
TRBV18,NA,TRBD2,TRBJ2-7,TGTGCCAGCTCGGAACTAGCGGGGAGGCCCTACGAGCAGTACTTC,CASSELAGRPYEQYF
TRBV5-1,once,NA,TRBJ1-4,TGCGCCAGCAGCTTGACAGCCACTTATGAAAAACTGTTTTTT,CASSLTATYEKLFF